A selection of T cell receptor beta chains follows, all from one sample in a study of T cell responses to AZD1222 COVID-19 vaccine. Sequencing used immunoSEQ multiplex PCR; TCRdb keeps in-frame clones, though not all of them. The sample yields more than 90,000 clones, 70% to 85% seen once. Sample: peripheral blood, taken 28 days after the second AZD1222 dose. The receptors shown here come from an adult who received the AZD1222 COVID-19 vaccine. Both conserved end residues are part of each CDR3. Fields, in order: D gene, V gene, CDR3 length, J gene, clone size, CDR3 DNA, CDR3 protein. The D gene is left open where the match is weak. Some rows mark clone size as missing; the rest say once, few, many or name a class of expanded clone.

>TRBD2|TRBV12-3/TRBV12-4|12|TRBJ2-7|few
TGTGCCAGCAGTTTAGCACTAGCGGGAGTGGACTTC
CASSLALAGVDF
>-|TRBV19|15|TRBJ2-3|-
TGTGCCAGTAGTATAAGTACTAGCACCGCAGATACGCAGTATTTT
CASSISTSTADTQYF
>-|TRBV7-2|14|TRBJ2-2|-
TGTGCCAGCAGCTTTTTCGGTTTCCCCGGGGAGCTGTTTTTT
CASSFFGFPGELFF
>-|TRBV6-5|14|TRBJ2-7|-
TGTGCCAGCAGTTACTCCGGACAGTTCTACGAGCAGTACTTC
CASSYSGQFYEQYF
>TRBD1|TRBV11-3|15|TRBJ2-1|-
TGTGCCAGCAGCTTAGGTCGGACAGGGGTCCAGAAGCAGTTCTTC
CASSLGRTGVQKQFF
>-|TRBV30|12|TRBJ1-1|-
TGTGCCTGGCGGACGGATAACACTGAAGCTTTCTTT
CAWRTDNTEAFF
>TRBD1|TRBV7-9|14|TRBJ1-6|once
TGTGCCAGCAGCCCCGACAGGGTGAACTCACCCCTCCACTTT
CASSPDRVNSPLHF
>-|TRBV2|13|TRBJ1-1|-
TGTGCCAGCAGTCTTACAGAGGACACTGAAGCTTTCTTT
CASSLTEDTEAFF
>-|TRBV7-2|12|TRBJ1-1|-
TGTGCCAGCAGCTTACGTCACACTGAAGCTTTCTTT
CASSLRHTEAFF
>TRBD1|TRBV11-2|14|TRBJ2-1|once
TGTGCCAGCAGCTTCGGACAGGCGGCGAGTGAGCAGTTCTTC
CASSFGQAASEQFF
>TRBD1|TRBV28|15|TRBJ1-5|once
TGTGCCAGCAGCTCCCTTCGCACAGGGGTTCAGCCCCAGCATTTT
CASSSLRTGVQPQHF
>TRBD1|TRBV5-1|14|TRBJ1-2|-
TGCGCCAGCAGCAGGGGGCAGACAGACTATGGCTACACCTTC
CASSRGQTDYGYTF
>TRBD1|TRBV29-1|12|TRBJ1-2|-
TGCAGCGTCACCGGGACAGGGGGCGGCTACACCTTC
CSVTGTGGGYTF
>TRBD1|TRBV9|19|TRBJ2-7|-
TGTGCCAGCAGCCCTACCGGGACAGGGGGCGTGATGGATTCGGGGGAGCAGTACTTC
CASSPTGTGGVMDSGEQYF
>-|TRBV10-3|17|TRBJ1-5|few
TGTGCCATCAGTGAGTCGAATATAGGGGACGCATGGCAGCCCCAGCATTTT
CAISESNIGDAWQPQHF
>-|TRBV6-2/TRBV6-3|15|TRBJ1-6|-
TGTGCCAGCAGTTACTCTGGGGGGCGGAATTCACCCCTCCACTTT
CASSYSGGRNSPLHF
>-|TRBV7-2|14|TRBJ2-5|-
TGTGCCAGCAGCCACCGGGACAAGGGAGAGACCCAGTACTTC
CASSHRDKGETQYF
>-|TRBV19|15|TRBJ1-5|-
TGTGCCAGTAGTAATGACCCCTGGCACAATCAGCCCCAGCATTTT
CASSNDPWHNQPQHF
>-|TRBV27|13|TRBJ1-2|-
TGTGCCAGCAGTTCGACGGATAACTATGGCTACACCTTC
CASSSTDNYGYTF
>TRBD1|TRBV18|14|TRBJ1-1|-
TGTGCCAGCTCAGCTGGACAGGGGGACACTGAAGCTTTCTTT
CASSAGQGDTEAFF
>-|TRBV4-1|14|TRBJ2-4|-
TGCGCCAGCAGCCAAATAGGGCGGGTCGGCATTCAGTACTTC
CASSQIGRVGIQYF
>-|TRBV6-1|13|TRBJ2-7|-
TGTGCCAGCAGTGAGGGGAGATTCACCGAGCAGTACTTC
CASSEGRFTEQYF
>TRBD1|TRBV5-1|15|TRBJ1-6|few
TGCGCCAGCAGCTTCGGTACAGGGGGGTCGTCACCCCTCCACTTT
CASSFGTGGSSPLHF
>TRBD2|TRBV9|15|TRBJ2-5|-
TGTGCCAGCAGCGGACGACTAGCGGGAGTTGAGACCCAGTACTTC
CASSGRLAGVETQYF
>-|TRBV18|15|TRBJ1-2|-
TGTGCCAGCTCACCACCTTCAGGTACCGGAGGGGGCTACACCTTC
CASSPPSGTGGGYTF
>-|TRBV6-6|15|TRBJ1-6|-
TGTGCCAGCAGTTTACGGGCAGGCCGGGAATCACCCCTCCACTTT
CASSLRAGRESPLHF
>-|TRBV10-2|14|TRBJ1-5|-
TGCGCCAGCAGTGAAATGGGAAGGGATCAGCCCCAGCATTTT
CASSEMGRDQPQHF
>TRBD1|TRBV9|17|TRBJ2-5|-
TGTGCCAGCAGCGTAGATGGGGGACAGGGTCACCAAGAGACCCAGTACTTC
CASSVDGGQGHQETQYF
>-|TRBV3-1/TRBV3-2|14|TRBJ2-5|-
TGTGCCAGCAGCCAACTAGGGTCGGTCGAGACCCAGTACTTC
CASSQLGSVETQYF
>-|TRBV21-1|13|TRBJ1-1|once
TGTGCCAGCAGCAAAGTTACAAACACTGAAGCTTTCTTT
CASSKVTNTEAFF
>-|TRBV11-3|14|TRBJ2-2|once
TGTGCCAGCAGCCCAACGCAGGGCACCGGGGAGCTGTTTTTT
CASSPTQGTGELFF
>-|TRBV18|15|TRBJ1-2|few
TGTGCCAGCTCACCACTTCAAGGGGTTCTGGATGGCTACACCTTC
CASSPLQGVLDGYTF
>-|TRBV5-1|16|TRBJ1-4|-
TGCGCCAGCAGCTTGGGCCAGGTTGCAACTAATGAAAAACTGTTTTTT
CASSLGQVATNEKLFF
>TRBD1|TRBV19|15|TRBJ1-5|-
TGTGCCAGTAGTAAGGGGGCAGGGGAAAATCAGCCCCAGCATTTT
CASSKGAGENQPQHF
>-|TRBV5-1|17|TRBJ2-7|once
TGCGCCAGCAGCTTGGGTTTTGGTCAGGGAAGGGACTACGAGCAGTACTTC
CASSLGFGQGRDYEQYF
>-|TRBV3-1/TRBV3-2|15|TRBJ1-2|-
TGTGCCAGCAGCCAAGTCTCGGGACCGAAATATGGCTACACCTTC
CASSQVSGPKYGYTF
>-|TRBV19|13|TRBJ1-2|few
TGTGCCAGTAGTATTAGTCGGGCGGTTGGCTACACCTTC
CASSISRAVGYTF
>TRBD1|TRBV9|16|TRBJ2-2|-
TGTGCCAGCAGCTTACCGGGACAGGGGGCTCCCGGGGAGCTGTTTTTT
CASSLPGQGAPGELFF
>-|TRBV6-2/TRBV6-3|12|TRBJ2-3|-
TGTGCCAGCAGTTACTCCCTAGATACGCAGTATTTT
CASSYSLDTQYF
>-|TRBV12-5|16|TRBJ1-1|-
TGTGCTAGTGGTTTGGTAATAACCACGGGGGGCCGGGAAGCTTTCTTT
CASGLVITTGGREAFF
>TRBD2|TRBV2|17|TRBJ2-5|-
TGTGCCAGCAGTTACGGGACTAGCGGGAGGGGGCAAGAGACCCAGTACTTC
CASSYGTSGRGQETQYF
>-|TRBV7-2|11|TRBJ2-5|-
TGTGCCAGCAGCTTAATTGAGACCCAGTACTTC
CASSLIETQYF
>-|TRBV12-3/TRBV12-4|12|TRBJ2-3|-
TGTGCCAGCAGTTTCAGGGGAGATACGCAGTATTTT
CASSFRGDTQYF
>TRBD1|TRBV6-2/TRBV6-3|16|TRBJ2-7|-
TGTGCCAGCAGCCCTAACTGGGACAGCGCCTCCTACGAGCAGTACTTC
CASSPNWDSASYEQYF
>-|TRBV19|15|TRBJ1-1|-
TGTGCCAGTAGTAGGCCCAGTGGAATGAACACTGAAGCTTTCTTT
CASSRPSGMNTEAFF